This T cell receptor beta chain comes out of a study of CD8 T cells in ankylosing spondylitis. TCRdb passed the 5' RACE reads through MiXCR, listing each CDR3 protein once. The table lists approximately 45,000 distinct CDR3 sequences, 11% of them singletons. Germline CDR1 LNHNV, CDR2 YYDKDF (reference sequence). The ends were cut back, 0 bases at V and 4 bases at J, with 10 bases in the middle. The CDR3 has 15 amino acids. This clonotype occurred many times. The specimen was blood, either unsorted or a sorted T cell fraction (not recorded which). The chain is built from TRBV15 and TRBJ1-5; D is ambiguous. The clonotype was recovered from a male donor with ankylosing spondylitis or in good health (not recorded which). The CDR3 reads CATSRDSGRNQPQHF. In nucleotides, the CDR3 is TGTGCCACCAGCAGAGATAGCGGCCGGAATCAGCCCCAGCATTTT.